Shown below are 4 T cell receptor beta chains from a single sample sequenced in a study of blood T cell repertoires in COVID-19. Some clones are missing from TCRdb's copy, which holds only in-frame ones; the method was immunoSEQ multiplex PCR. The data contain approximately 270,000 clones, roughly nine tenths of them singletons. The source material was PBMCs or T cells enriched from blood (not recorded which). The receptors stem from a human donor in a cohort exposed to, infected with or recovered from COVID-19 (not recorded which). The donor label of this sample is uncertain.

This clone was recorded once. V and J are TRBV19 and TRBJ2-2; 8 positions match TRBD1. Losses at the gene ends were 3 bases for V and 1 base for J; bases not matched to a gene: 10. The CDR3 is 18 amino acids. Germline-derived CDR1 and CDR2 are LNHDA and SQIVND (reference sequence). CDR3 bases: TGTGCCAGTAGTATTAGCGGACCCGGGACAGGGAACACCGGGGAGCTGTTTTTT. This translates into CASSISGPGTGNTGELFF.

The V gene is TRBV19, the J gene TRBJ1-5; D perhaps matches TRBD1 (5 bases). The V and J ends lost 5 bases and 3 bases respectively, with 11 bases between them. Looked up from germline, CDR1 is LNHDA and CDR2 is SQIVND (reference sequence). This CDR3 spans 14 amino acids. CDR3 loop: CASSQGIDNQPQHF. The CDR3 DNA sequence: TGTGCCAGTAGTCAGGGTATCGACAATCAGCCCCAGCATTTT.

In DNA, the CDR3 is TGTGCCAGCAGCTTAGGCCTCCTACAGGGGTTGGACGGGGAGCTGTTTTTT. It encodes CASSLGLLQGLDGELFF. The chain uses TRBV7-3 and TRBJ2-2, with 7 bases aligning to TRBD1. CDR3 length: 17 residues. Germline trimming cut 2 bases from V and 7 bases from J; bases unmatched to any gene: 13. Germline CDR1 SGHTA, CDR2 FQGTGA.

The gene calls are TRBV28 and TRBJ1-2, with 12 positions matching TRBD1. CDR3 size: 15 residues. CDR1 and CDR2 from the germline V gene are MDHEN and SYDVKM. With V trimmed by 10 bases and J by 4 bases, 10 bases remained unmatched. CDR3: CATGTGGAWGYGYTF. The CDR3 DNA sequence: TGTGCCACCGGGACAGGGGGCGCTTGGGGCTATGGCTACACCTTC.